One T cell receptor beta chain is described in this entry. The antigen remains unidentified. The sample belongs to a study of cytomegalovirus exposure and HLA in healthy donors. Study-level results: Researchers reported in a later analysis that common viral pathogens appeared linked to several top clusters. TCR beta chains associated with HLA were, in a later analysis, more clonally expanded than equally common others. In vitro confirmation showed three CMV-associated chains to be CMV antigen specific. It was reportedly the case that the classifier diagnosed cytomegalovirus status with high specificity and sensitivity.

PCR involved 60 Vbeta and 13 Jbeta primers. Assay: immunoSEQ multiplex PCR; the TCRdb copy retains only in-frame clones and omits some. The data show 140,000 or so clones, approximately 80% seen once. Germline CDR1 reads SSHAT; CDR2 reads FNYEAQ (reference sequence). Trimming removed 1 base from V and 9 bases from J, with 16 bases in between. The CDR3 contains 15 residues. The sequence was obtained from a female donor in good health and CMV-seronegative. What was sequenced was PBMCs. The chain couples TRBV7-7 to TRBJ2-1; a possible D gene is TRBD2 (6 bases). The DNA for the CDR3 is TGTGCCAGCAGCTTAGAAGCCGGGAGAGGTGGTGAGCAGTTCTTC. Encoded protein: CASSLEAGRGGEQFF.